Listed below are T cell receptor beta chains from one sample, sequenced in a study of cytomegalovirus exposure and HLA in healthy donors. Only in-frame clones appear in the TCRdb table, and some are missing; sequencing was by immunoSEQ multiplex PCR. The repertoire consists of about 86,000 clones, with around 79% occurring once and the leading ten covering roughly 14%. Specimen: PBMCs. All receptors come from a woman in her thirties or forties in good health and CMV-seropositive. Each CDR3 is given with its conserved first and last residue. Fields, in order: CDR3 length, D gene, clone size, V gene, J gene, CDR3 DNA, CDR3 protein. D genes are given only for firm matches. Only part of the rows carry a size: once, few, many, or a class if the clone is expanded.

len: 15
d_gene: .
abundance: .
v_gene: TRBV27
j_gene: TRBJ2-1
CDR3nt: TGTGCCAGCAGCAGCAACAGGGTGTCCTACAATGAGCAGTTCTTC
CDR3aa: CASSSNRVSYNEQFF

len: 11
d_gene: .
abundance: .
v_gene: TRBV2
j_gene: TRBJ1-1
CDR3nt: TGTGCCAGCAGGTACATCACTGAAGCTTTCTTT
CDR3aa: CASRYITEAFF

len: 18
d_gene: TRBD1
abundance: .
v_gene: TRBV14
j_gene: TRBJ1-2
CDR3nt: TGTGCCAGCAGCCAATTCGGGACAGGTCTCCTGGGGGAGTATGGCTACACCTTC
CDR3aa: CASSQFGTGLLGEYGYTF

len: 13
d_gene: .
abundance: .
v_gene: TRBV7-9
j_gene: TRBJ1-2
CDR3nt: TGTGCCAGCAGCCCTGGACAGTTCACCGGCTACACCTTC
CDR3aa: CASSPGQFTGYTF

len: 16
d_gene: .
abundance: .
v_gene: TRBV5-1
j_gene: TRBJ1-4
CDR3nt: TGCGCCAGCAGCTTGTCCGTCCGACAGGCAACTGAAAAACTGTTTTTT
CDR3aa: CASSLSVRQATEKLFF

len: 15
d_gene: TRBD1
abundance: few
v_gene: TRBV18
j_gene: TRBJ2-3
CDR3nt: TGTGCCAGCTCACTCAGGACAGGGAAGGCAGATACGCAGTATTTT
CDR3aa: CASSLRTGKADTQYF

len: 16
d_gene: TRBD1
abundance: .
v_gene: TRBV5-3
j_gene: TRBJ1-1
CDR3nt: TGTGCCAGAAGAGATAAAAGACAGGGATCGGACACTGAAGCTTTCTTT
CDR3aa: CARRDKRQGSDTEAFF

len: 14
d_gene: .
abundance: .
v_gene: TRBV6-1
j_gene: TRBJ2-2
CDR3nt: TGTGCCAGCAGTCTCACTGTTAACACCGGGGAGCTGTTTTTT
CDR3aa: CASSLTVNTGELFF

len: 13
d_gene: TRBD2
abundance: .
v_gene: TRBV2
j_gene: TRBJ2-5
CDR3nt: TGTGCCAGCAGCTTCCGGGAGGGAGAGACCCAGTACTTC
CDR3aa: CASSFREGETQYF

len: 16
d_gene: TRBD1
abundance: few
v_gene: TRBV5-1
j_gene: TRBJ2-2
CDR3nt: TGCGCCAGCAGCTGGACAGGTGAACCGAACACCGGGGAGCTGTTTTTT
CDR3aa: CASSWTGEPNTGELFF

len: 13
d_gene: .
abundance: .
v_gene: TRBV6-5
j_gene: TRBJ1-2
CDR3nt: TGTGCCAGCGCAGGGCCTAACGGCTATGGCTACACCTTC
CDR3aa: CASAGPNGYGYTF

len: 12
d_gene: .
abundance: .
v_gene: TRBV2
j_gene: TRBJ1-2
CDR3nt: TGTGCCAGCAGTAGAGGGGGGGGAGGCTACACCTTC
CDR3aa: CASSRGGGGYTF

len: 11
d_gene: .
abundance: .
v_gene: TRBV2
j_gene: TRBJ2-1
CDR3nt: TGTGGCACCAGCGTCTACAATGAGCAGTTCTTC
CDR3aa: CGTSVYNEQFF

len: 14
d_gene: .
abundance: few
v_gene: TRBV2
j_gene: TRBJ1-1
CDR3nt: TGTGCCAGCAGCCCCCGGGAGGAGAACACTGAAGCTTTCTTT
CDR3aa: CASSPREENTEAFF

len: 17
d_gene: .
abundance: .
v_gene: TRBV18
j_gene: TRBJ2-5
CDR3nt: TGTGCCAGCTCACCGCTTGGGGTAGGGGTGGCCCAAGAGACCCAGTACTTC
CDR3aa: CASSPLGVGVAQETQYF

len: 16
d_gene: .
abundance: .
v_gene: TRBV5-1
j_gene: TRBJ1-1
CDR3nt: TGCGCCAGCAGCTTCCGTCCTGGGGGGGGAAACACTGAAGCTTTCTTT
CDR3aa: CASSFRPGGGNTEAFF

len: 14
d_gene: TRBD1
abundance: few
v_gene: TRBV13
j_gene: TRBJ1-2
CDR3nt: TGTGCCAGCAGCTCCACAGGGGCTGAGGATGGCTACACCTTC
CDR3aa: CASSSTGAEDGYTF

len: 15
d_gene: .
abundance: .
v_gene: TRBV6-5
j_gene: TRBJ1-3
CDR3nt: TGTGCCAGCAGTTATGATGGGGGAGGTGGAAACACCATATATTTT
CDR3aa: CASSYDGGGGNTIYF

len: 13
d_gene: .
abundance: .
v_gene: TRBV29-1
j_gene: TRBJ1-3
CDR3nt: TGCAGCGTTGTCGCAGGGTCCGGAAACACCATATATTTT
CDR3aa: CSVVAGSGNTIYF

len: 12
d_gene: .
abundance: .
v_gene: TRBV11-1
j_gene: TRBJ2-1
CDR3nt: TGTGCCAGCAGCCCCGACCTGGGCGAGCAGTTCTTC
CDR3aa: CASSPDLGEQFF

len: 13
d_gene: .
abundance: .
v_gene: TRBV7-8
j_gene: TRBJ2-7
CDR3nt: TGTGCCAGCAGCCGCGGGTCCCTCTACGAGCAGTACTTC
CDR3aa: CASSRGSLYEQYF

len: 13
d_gene: .
abundance: .
v_gene: TRBV19
j_gene: TRBJ2-7
CDR3nt: TGTGCCAGTAGTAGCGGGACAGCTTACGAGCAGTACTTC
CDR3aa: CASSSGTAYEQYF

len: 15
d_gene: .
abundance: .
v_gene: TRBV9
j_gene: TRBJ1-3
CDR3nt: TGTGCCAGCAGCGCGGGACTCGGACCTGGAAACACCATATATTTT
CDR3aa: CASSAGLGPGNTIYF

len: 16
d_gene: TRBD1
abundance: once
v_gene: TRBV5-1
j_gene: TRBJ1-3
CDR3nt: TGCGCCAGCAGCTCACAGCCCGGGACAGGGGGAAACACCATATATTTT
CDR3aa: CASSSQPGTGGNTIYF

len: 15
d_gene: .
abundance: .
v_gene: TRBV6-5
j_gene: TRBJ1-2
CDR3nt: TGTGCCAGCAGTTACACGACAGCGGGAAACCAGGGCTACACCTTC
CDR3aa: CASSYTTAGNQGYTF

len: 12
d_gene: .
abundance: .
v_gene: TRBV29-1
j_gene: TRBJ2-5
CDR3nt: TGCAGCGTTGTGGGCAGGCAAGAGACCCAGTACTTC
CDR3aa: CSVVGRQETQYF

len: 14
d_gene: .
abundance: .
v_gene: TRBV6-5
j_gene: TRBJ1-1
CDR3nt: TGTGCCAGCAGTTTTACGGGCAGGGGCACTGAAGCTTTCTTT
CDR3aa: CASSFTGRGTEAFF

len: 10
d_gene: .
abundance: .
v_gene: TRBV12-5
j_gene: TRBJ1-5
CDR3nt: TGTGCTAGTGCTCCTCAGCCCCAGCATTTT
CDR3aa: CASAPQPQHF

len: 13
d_gene: .
abundance: .
v_gene: TRBV13
j_gene: TRBJ2-3
CDR3nt: TGTGCCAGCAGCCCTCTGAGCACAGATACGCAGTATTTT
CDR3aa: CASSPLSTDTQYF

len: 12
d_gene: .
abundance: few
v_gene: TRBV6-5
j_gene: TRBJ1-1
CDR3nt: TGTGCCAGCAGCGGAGCATGGAGTGAGGCTTTCTTT
CDR3aa: CASSGAWSEAFF

len: 14
d_gene: TRBD1
abundance: few
v_gene: TRBV7-9
j_gene: TRBJ2-7
CDR3nt: TGTGCCAGCAGCTTATTTCCTACAGGGGACGAGCAGTACTTC
CDR3aa: CASSLFPTGDEQYF

len: 16
d_gene: TRBD2
abundance: .
v_gene: TRBV11-2
j_gene: TRBJ2-1
CDR3nt: TGTGCCAGCAGCTTAACTCAGAGGGGACTAGACAATGAGCAGTTCTTC
CDR3aa: CASSLTQRGLDNEQFF

len: 15
d_gene: TRBD1
abundance: .
v_gene: TRBV6-5
j_gene: TRBJ2-7
CDR3nt: TGTGCCAGCAGGTCCCCCCGGGACAGAGCCTACGAGCAGTACTTC
CDR3aa: CASRSPRDRAYEQYF

len: 12
d_gene: .
abundance: .
v_gene: TRBV5-1
j_gene: TRBJ1-1
CDR3nt: TGCGCCAGCGGGGACACAAACACTGAAGCTTTCTTT
CDR3aa: CASGDTNTEAFF

len: 16
d_gene: TRBD1
abundance: .
v_gene: TRBV27
j_gene: TRBJ1-2
CDR3nt: TGTGCCAGCAGTTCCCGGGACAGGGGGCCTAGCTATGGCTACACCTTC
CDR3aa: CASSSRDRGPSYGYTF

len: 13
d_gene: TRBD1
abundance: once
v_gene: TRBV5-1
j_gene: TRBJ2-7
CDR3nt: TGCGCCAGCAGCATGGGACAGTTCTACGAGCAGTACTTC
CDR3aa: CASSMGQFYEQYF

len: 13
d_gene: TRBD2
abundance: few
v_gene: TRBV16
j_gene: TRBJ2-7
CDR3nt: TGTGCCAGCAGCCAATCCCTAGCGGGGGAGCAGTACTTC
CDR3aa: CASSQSLAGEQYF

len: 15
d_gene: .
abundance: .
v_gene: TRBV7-9
j_gene: TRBJ2-7
CDR3nt: TGTGCCAGCAGCTACCCTTCGGCAGGGTCCGACGAGCAGTACTTC
CDR3aa: CASSYPSAGSDEQYF

len: 16
d_gene: TRBD2
abundance: .
v_gene: TRBV7-9
j_gene: TRBJ2-1
CDR3nt: TGTGCCAGCAGCTTAGCAAGCCCAGCGGGAGGTTATGAGCAGTTCTTC
CDR3aa: CASSLASPAGGYEQFF

len: 14
d_gene: TRBD1
abundance: .
v_gene: TRBV5-1
j_gene: TRBJ1-2
CDR3nt: TGCGCCAGCAGCCAGGGACAGGGAGGTTATGGCTACACCTTC
CDR3aa: CASSQGQGGYGYTF

len: 14
d_gene: TRBD2
abundance: .
v_gene: TRBV12-5
j_gene: TRBJ2-7
CDR3nt: TGTGCTAGTGGTCCGGGGACGGGGGGCTACGAGCAGTACTTC
CDR3aa: CASGPGTGGYEQYF

len: 15
d_gene: .
abundance: .
v_gene: TRBV5-1
j_gene: TRBJ1-5
CDR3nt: TGCGCCAGCAGCGCAGAGGGCCGCGGCAATCAGCCCCAGCATTTT
CDR3aa: CASSAEGRGNQPQHF

len: 15
d_gene: .
abundance: .
v_gene: TRBV11-1
j_gene: TRBJ2-3
CDR3nt: TGTGCCAGCAGCCGGACCGGGACTTTCACAGATACGCAGTATTTT
CDR3aa: CASSRTGTFTDTQYF

len: 13
d_gene: .
abundance: .
v_gene: TRBV5-1
j_gene: TRBJ2-1
CDR3nt: TGCGCCAGCAGCTTGGCGGAGGCGAGTGAGCAGTTCTTC
CDR3aa: CASSLAEASEQFF

len: 14
d_gene: .
abundance: .
v_gene: TRBV6-5
j_gene: TRBJ2-1
CDR3nt: TGTGCCAGCAGTCCCTCCGACTTACACAATGAGCAGTTCTTC
CDR3aa: CASSPSDLHNEQFF

len: 13
d_gene: .
abundance: .
v_gene: TRBV6-1
j_gene: TRBJ2-3
CDR3nt: TGTGCCAGCAGACCCTCAGGGCCAGATACGCAGTATTTT
CDR3aa: CASRPSGPDTQYF

len: 17
d_gene: TRBD2
abundance: .
v_gene: TRBV10-2
j_gene: TRBJ2-7
CDR3nt: TGCGCCAGCAGTGAGTCAGTGTTCGGGAGGGCGGGTTACGAGCAGTACTTC
CDR3aa: CASSESVFGRAGYEQYF

len: 14
d_gene: TRBD1
abundance: .
v_gene: TRBV27
j_gene: TRBJ2-1
CDR3nt: TGTGCCAGCAGTTTATCGAGGGACAGCAATGAGCAGTTCTTC
CDR3aa: CASSLSRDSNEQFF

len: 12
d_gene: .
abundance: .
v_gene: TRBV14
j_gene: TRBJ1-1
CDR3nt: TGTGCCAGCAGCTCTGGGGCCAGGAAAGCTTTCTTT
CDR3aa: CASSSGARKAFF

len: 18
d_gene: TRBD2
abundance: .
v_gene: TRBV7-9
j_gene: TRBJ2-7
CDR3nt: TGTGCCAGCAGCCACATTCCCCCGGGACTAGGAATTTCCTACGAGCAGTACTTC
CDR3aa: CASSHIPPGLGISYEQYF